This T cell receptor beta chain comes out of a study of blood T cell repertoires in COVID-19. J lost 6 bases, V lost 3 bases, and 7 bases had no gene match. Germline-derived CDR1 and CDR2 are MNHNS and SASEGT. CDR3 size: 16 residues. As processed by the authors: The authors estimated nucleated cell counts from reference gene primer amplification. Sequenced by immunoSEQ multiplex PCR; TCRdb stores in-frame clones only, minus some. The V and J calls and the clone size are those of that table, but D and trimming were determined from the DNA. The sample shows over 300,000 clones, around 90% of them seen only once. Participants, roughly 18 to 89 years old, spanned around 25 US areas.

The TCR was taken from a woman between 25 and 40 years old who had recovered from COVID-19. The V gene is TRBV6-1, the J gene TRBJ2-2, with TRBD1 identical over 10 bases. Input material: PBMCs or T cells enriched from blood (not recorded which). CDR3 DNA sequence: TGTGCCAGCAGTGATTTCCTGACAGGGGGCTCCGGGGAGCTGTTTTTT. It specifies CASSDFLTGGSGELFF.